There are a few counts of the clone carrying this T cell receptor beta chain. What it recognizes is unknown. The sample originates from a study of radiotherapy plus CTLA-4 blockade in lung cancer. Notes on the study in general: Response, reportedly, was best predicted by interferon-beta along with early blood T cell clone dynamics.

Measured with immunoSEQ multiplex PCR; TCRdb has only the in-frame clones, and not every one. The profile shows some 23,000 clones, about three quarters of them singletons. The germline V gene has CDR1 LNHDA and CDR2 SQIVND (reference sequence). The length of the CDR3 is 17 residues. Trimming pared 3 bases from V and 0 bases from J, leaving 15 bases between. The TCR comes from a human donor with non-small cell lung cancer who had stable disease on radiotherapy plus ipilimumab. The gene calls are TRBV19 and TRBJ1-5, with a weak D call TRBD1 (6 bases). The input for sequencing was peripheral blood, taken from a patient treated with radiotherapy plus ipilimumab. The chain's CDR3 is CASSMLQGGYSNQPQHF. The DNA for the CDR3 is TGTGCCAGTAGTATGTTACAGGGAGGATATAGCAATCAGCCCCAGCATTTT.